This T cell receptor beta chain was identified during a study of T cells expressing NK-cell markers. Across the study: It was sorted CD3+CD56+NKG2C+, CD3+CD56+NKG2C- and CD3+CD56-NKG2C+ T cells that supplied the TCR beta repertoires.

TCRdb reprocessed the 5' RACE reads and stores each CDR3 protein as one record, lacking DNA. The listing contains 400,000 or so distinct CDR3 sequences. Germline CDR1 is DFQATT and CDR2 is SNEGSKA (reference sequence). The CDR3 covers 14 residues. The receptor was derived from a woman aged 50 to 60 in good health. The source material was blood T cells: a sorted CD56 or NKG2C T cell subset, CD4+ or CD8+ T cells, or bulk PBMC T cells (not recorded which). The chain recombines TRBV20-1 with TRBJ1-2; TCRdb calls TRBD1, which cannot be checked without DNA. CDR3 region: CSATDRKSTYGYTF.